The 8 T cell receptor beta chains in this list originate from one sample, sequenced in a study of early stage breast cancer tumors. This table comes from immunoSEQ multiplex PCR, and its TCRdb copy is limited to in-frame clones, with some not included. The table records about 48,000 clones, around 83% of them present only once. Source material: blood. The receptors here all came from a person aged 45-65 years with breast cancer.

The chain combines TRBV7-2 with TRBJ2-3, with 8 bases identical to TRBD2. J gave up 0 bases and V 4 bases, and 6 bases lay outside the gene matches. The CDR3 has 16 residues. Germline loops: CDR1 SGHTA, CDR2 FQGNSA. CDR3 region: CASSYRLATSTDTQYF. The CDR3 nucleotides are TGTGCCAGCAGCTACCGACTAGCGACCAGCACAGATACGCAGTATTTT.

The chain combines TRBV11-2 with TRBJ2-5; D gene uncertain. CDR3 length equals 13 residues. Trimming took 4 bases from V and 4 from J, leaving 10 bases between them. Germline-derived CDR1 and CDR2 are SGHAT and FQNNGV. The DNA for the CDR3 is TGTGCCAGCAGCTCCGTCTCAAGAGAGACCCAGTACTTC. It specifies CASSSVSRETQYF.

V is TRBV5-1 and J is TRBJ1-1; TRBD1 might be the D (5 bases). The CDR3 spans 15 residues. Trimming shortened V by 1 base and J by 5 bases, and 15 bases separated the two germline ends. The germline V gene encodes CDR1 SGHRS and CDR2 YFSETQ. CDR3: CASSLSPTGRTEAFF. The CDR3 DNA reads TGCGCCAGCAGCTTGTCACCTACGGGGCGAACTGAAGCTTTCTTT.

The chain combines TRBV2 with TRBJ2-7; the D gene is possibly TRBD2 (5 bases). The germline V gene has CDR1 SNHLY and CDR2 FYNNEI. The CDR3 loop spans 13 amino acids. V was clipped by 6 bases and J by 4 bases, with 13 bases between them. The CDR3 spells CASRDRTGYEQYF. DNA for the CDR3: TGTGCCAGCAGGGACCGTACGGGATACGAGCAGTACTTC.

The rearrangement links TRBV4-2 to TRBJ2-7; TRBD1 agrees at 7 bases. The V gene end was trimmed by 0 bases and the J gene end by 3 bases; junction bases not matched to a gene: 11. Germline loops: CDR1 LGHNA, CDR2 YNFKEQ. The length of the CDR3 is 17 residues. CDR3: CASSQESRQGSIYEQYF. The DNA of the CDR3 is TGTGCCAGCAGCCAAGAATCTAGACAGGGCTCCATCTACGAGCAGTACTTC.

This sequence joins TRBV30 and TRBJ2-5; D is tentatively TRBD1 or TRBD2 (5 bases each). The J call may be incorrect, as the DNA end agrees better with TRBJ2-7. The CDR3 contains 12 residues. Germline-derived CDR1 and CDR2 are GTSNPN and SVGIG (reference sequence). For the CDR3, the DNA is TGTGCCTGGAGTGACGGGGACGACGAGCAGTACTTC. This codes for CAWSDGDDEQYF.

This clone was detected only once. The chain carries TRBV9 and TRBJ2-5; a possible D gene is TRBD1 (5 bases). The CDR3 extends over 14 amino acids. V was cut by 4 bases and J by 5 bases, with 15 bases left in between. Germline V gives CDR1 SGDLS, CDR2 YYNGEE. This CDR3 reads CASSPSGARETQYF. CDR3 in DNA: TGTGCCAGCAGCCCCTCTGGGGCCAGGGAGACCCAGTACTTC. Drawing the rest from reference TRBV9 and TRBJ2-5, the complete variable domain is DSGVTQTPKHLITATGQRVTLRCSPRSGDLSVYWYQQSLDQGLQFLIQYYNGEERAKGNILERFSAQQFPDLHSELNLSSLELGDSALYFCASSPSGARETQYFGPGTRLLVL.

This clone has more than one count but fewer than ten. J is TRBJ2-3 and V is TRBV5-6, with 9 bases aligning to TRBD2. The trim removed 4 bases at V and 2 bases at J, leaving 14 bases unmatched. In germline, CDR1 is SGHDT, CDR2 YYEEEE. The CDR3 has 18 residues. Here the CDR3 DNA reads TGTGCCAGCAGCGAATACCTTAGGGCTAGCGGGATCACAGATACGCAGTATTTT. Residues: CASSEYLRASGITDTQYF. The whole variable domain, filled in from reference TRBV5-6 and TRBJ2-3, reads DAGVTQSPTHLIKTRGQQVTLRCSPKSGHDTVSWYQQALGQGPQFIFQYYEEEERQRGNFPDRFSGHQFPNYSSELNVNALLLGDSALYLCASSEYLRASGITDTQYFGPGTRLTVL.